This TCR beta chain emerged from a study of blood T cell repertoires in COVID-19. The junction had 3 bases not matched to a gene; V was cut back by 4 bases and J by 2 bases. The CDR3 sequence is 14 residues long. CDR1 SGHRS and CDR2 YFSETQ come from the germline V gene. Profiled with immunoSEQ multiplex PCR; TCRdb holds only in-frame clones, not every one. The profile shows roughly 71,000 clones, 80% to 90% of them singletons. This TCR was sampled from a man aged 30 to 39 with acute or convalescent COVID-19. Sequenced material: peripheral blood. This chain connects TRBV5-1 to TRBJ1-1, with 9 bases matching TRBD1. The CDR3 nucleotides read TGCGCCAGCAGCCACACAGGGGGCAACACTGAAGCTTTCTTT. Protein sequence: CASSHTGGNTEAFF. The whole variable domain, filled in from reference TRBV5-1 and TRBJ1-1, reads KAGVTQTPRYLIKTRGQQVTLSCSPISGHRSVSWYQQTPGQGLQFLFEYFSETQRNKGNFPGRFSGRQFSNSRSEMNVSTLELGDSALYLCASSHTGGNTEAFFGQGTRLTVV.